This T cell receptor (beta chain) stems from a study of cytomegalovirus exposure and HLA in healthy donors (dated by TCRdb to 2016 to 2017). Context from the whole study: An earlier analysis of roughly 630 of the donors reported approximately 270 Gb of sequence data and 100 million to 130 million unique TCR beta sequences from approximately 180 million T cells. Roughly 300 gigabases of sequencing data and roughly 80 million unique TCR sequences made up an early release that covered several hundred HLA-typed donors. Typing coverage varied by locus: roughly 629-640 donors for A, B, C, DRB1 and DQB1; under 550 for DQA1; nearly 610 for DPA1; around 490 for DPB1. Using immunosequencing, the study profiled T cell repertoires from about 620 subjects and related those repertoires to cytomegalovirus serostatus. All discovery cohort repertoires had been generated using a single sequencing platform. The study was designed to test whether signatures of past pathogen exposure could be identified by cataloging public T cell receptors. The study combined high-throughput TCR immunosequencing, statistical association of individual TCRs with disease status, and machine learning to predict cytomegalovirus infection status. The later analysis used no new phenotypic data to find candidate immune exposures, relying instead on TCR beta sequences and their occurrence across donors. Both class I and class II loci were covered by HLA typing, at four-digit resolution. In a later analysis, previously published TCR beta repertoires from fewer than 750 donors were re-analyzed and high-resolution HLA genotyping was added so that TCR occurrence patterns could be studied. A later genetic analysis took genome-wide SNP genotypes for 398 of the 666 donors and used that subset as a discovery cohort. Among several hundred genotyped donors of the cohort, an average of approximately 220,000 unique TCR beta nucleotide sequences was sequenced per donor, of which about 19% were non-productive. Donor age, sex, ethnicity and CMV serostatus were compiled alongside the repertoire data. Five DR-DQ haplotypes were treated as single units for association and clustering because of strong linkage in the cohort. To decide whether each TCR beta V gene segment behaved as functional or pseudogenic, an earlier analysis of some 600 of the donors relied on high-throughput TCR beta sequencing. Of the 398 genotyped donors, about 80% fell in the genetic ancestry cluster associated with self-reported Caucasian donors. In addition to the first cohort of about 650 subjects, a separate validation cohort of under 150 different subjects was used.

The cohort comprised under 700 healthy bone marrow donors. At the time of sampling, every cohort member was nominally healthy, though immune exposures that went unrecorded were likely present. The donor tested CMV seropositive and was one of the 289 seropositive cohort members. Every donor gave a peripheral blood sample, and the peripheral blood mononuclear cells from that sample were used for TCR beta sequencing. Genomic DNA extraction from the blood cell samples was performed with the Qiagen DNeasy Blood Extraction Kit. The library was made by the immunoSEQ multiplex PCR assay. A mixture of 60 forward primers for TCR Vbeta segments and 13 reverse primers for TCR Jbeta segments was used in the multiplex PCR. A multiplex PCR assay on genomic DNA amplified the CDR3 region of rearranged TCR beta genes. The amplified TCR beta libraries were sequenced on the Illumina HiSeq System as 87-base-pair reads. On the study's bioinformatics: In a later analysis, roughly 80 million unique TCR beta chains were counted across the roughly 610 repertoires, and about 9.9 million of these chains were shared by at least two donors. Raw reads were error-corrected and collapsed into unique sequences with a nearest-neighbor algorithm that merged closely related sequences to remove PCR and sequencing errors. CDR3 sequences were aligned to IMGT reference sequences to assign V, D and J gene segments. Each retained sequence needed at least a six-nucleotide match to both a V gene segment and a J gene segment. A rearrangement counted as productive if the CDR3 had no stop codons and remained in frame with V and J, and every other rearrangement counted as non-productive. CDR3 was defined by IMGT convention, running from the second conserved V-encoded cysteine to the conserved J-encoded phenylalanine. In an earlier analysis of more than 550 of the donors, sequences lacking an unambiguous match to a single V gene segment were excluded. An earlier analysis of 587 of the donors classified V segments as functional when productive rearrangements were above 56.7% and as segregating when the standard deviation between donors was above 5%. A statistical classification framework was built to diagnose cytomegalovirus status from the catalog of TCR beta chain sequences. A later analysis assigned V and J genes by comparing TCR nucleotide sequences with IMGT/GENE-DB human TR gene sequences. In a later analysis, CDR3 sequences and most-parsimonious VDJ recombination scenarios were assigned using the TCRdist pipeline. In a later analysis, every TCR beta chain was defined by the combination of its CDR3 amino acid sequence and its V-gene family, and reads without a unique V-gene family were dropped. To address suspected cross-contamination and a sequencing artifact, a later analysis removed under 600 highly shared, low-generation-probability nucleotide sequences. In a later analysis, a clonal expansion index was calculated for each public chain from normalized within-repertoire ranks of inferred template counts. In a later analysis, generation probabilities were computed with a VDJ recombination model fitted to out-of-frame rearrangements, and the resulting probabilities were checked against IGoR. A later analysis scored TCR-TCR, TCR-HLA and TCR-CMV co-occurrence with hypergeometric tests, applying a repertoire-size bias correction to TCR pairs. False discovery rates were estimated in a later analysis by permuting HLA or CMV assignments 20 times. In a later analysis, co-occurring TCRs were grouped using DBSCAN, with TCRdist sequence similarity added in when clustering inside HLA-allele-positive subsets. Co-occurrence clustering excluded repertoires with fewer than 30,000 or more than 120,000 public chains, plus five with anomalous nucleotide sharing. As stored in TCRdb, this immuneACCESS dataset retains in-frame rearrangements with V and J assigned. A fraction of the clones does not appear; measured against another copy, unresolved V genes explain less than half of the discrepancy, and the remainder lacks a known reason. The DNA was the basis for D and trimming; V, J and clone size are from that table. For this sample there are under 200,000 clones; roughly 12% appear just once. The top ten clonotypes cover approximately 8.3% of the sample.

On this clone: Its antigen is unknown. No clone much larger than this one lies a single base away; base qualities are absent.

The research as a whole found: A cluster of highly shared sequence variants was judged likely to represent a technical artifact of the sequencing pipeline. Across donors, most TCR sequences were observed very rarely, whereas some public TCRs were present in many individuals. The cohort was sequenced for TCR beta chains only, and without alpha or paired-chain data the features that could be detected were limited. In a later analysis, most CMV-associated TCR beta chains were found to appear HLA-restricted, with HLA associations seemingly driven largely by CMV exposure. A later analysis reported that several top co-occurrence clusters appeared linked to parvovirus B19, influenza, CMV and Epstein-Barr virus. According to the authors, the approach could potentially be generalized to other disease states and immunological phenotypes. In vitro tests confirmed that three of the cytomegalovirus-associated TCR beta chains recognize cytomegalovirus antigens. Strong co-occurrence of HLA alleles, especially DR and DQ, made assigning TCR associations to individual alleles difficult. Immune exposure information for the cohort was limited to CMV serostatus. The earlier analysis of approximately 540 of the donors excluded approximately 17 rarely observed V segments, including chromosome 9 orphons, because counts were too low. Correlated functional status among segregating V segments might reflect linkage disequilibrium, but an unknown experimental factor could not be ruled out. Because some donors lacked HLA typing at each locus, the association tests relied only on the typed subset. In a later analysis, the rate of TCR association differed among HLA loci, with DRB1 alleles having the most associated TCRs and HLA-C alleles having the fewest. Cytomegalovirus status was reported to be diagnosed by the classifier with high specificity and sensitivity in both the original and validation cohorts. A later genetic analysis reported fewer N-insertions in productive TCRs among donors in an Asian-associated ancestry cluster than the roughly 690-donor mean. Compared with equally common non-associated chains, HLA-associated TCR beta chains in a later analysis were more clonally expanded and had lower generation probabilities. A later analysis associated about 17,000 TCR beta sequences with specific HLA alleles at a false discovery rate of 0.05. Broadly in line with IMGT annotations, most TCR beta V segments showed up in productive rearrangements about 87% or about 30% of the time in an earlier analysis of several hundred of the donors. In a later genetic analysis, a missense DCLRE1C variant was associated with V-gene and J-gene trimming of TCR beta chains, and the association was replicated in an independent cohort. Presence/absence analyses assumed roughly uniform sequencing depth across donors, an assumption that may not hold. Some IMGT-functional V segments, including TRBV6-2 and TRBV6-3, could not be distinguished by the 87-base-pair reads and were therefore excluded. The study gave a list of about 160 TCR beta chains associated with cytomegalovirus. A further reported finding was that TCR beta sequences accurately predicted the HLA-A and HLA-B alleles for most subjects in the first cohort.

According to the germline V gene (reference sequence), CDR1 reads SEHNR and CDR2 reads FQNEAQ. There are 13 amino acids in the CDR3, from cysteine to phenylalanine inclusive. CDR3 DNA only is kept here, 39 bases in frame from base 1. V and J lose 5 bases and 1 base, and a span of 7 bases separates them. Material for sequencing was PBMCs. The rearranged segments are TRBV7-9 and TRBJ2-3, with no D gene named confidently. The TCR sequence derives from a man in his forties or fifties in good health and CMV-seropositive. The nucleotide sequence is given as TGTGCCAGCAGCCCCCGGGGCACAGATACGCAGTATTTT. Translated, this is CASSPRGTDTQYF. Joined to the reference TRBV7-9 and TRBJ2-3 proteins, this CDR3 gives the full variable domain: DTGVSQNPRHKITKRGQNVTFRCDPISEHNRLYWYRQTLGQGPEFLTYFQNEAQLEKSRLLSDRFSAERPKGSFSTLEIQRTEQGDSAMYLCASSPRGTDTQYFGPGTRLTVL.